These 6 T cell receptor beta chains originate from one sample sequenced in a study of blood T cell repertoires in COVID-19. TCRdb's table, derived via immunoSEQ multiplex PCR, lists solely in-frame clones and lacks some. This table holds roughly 150,000 clones, approximately 84% found once. The sequenced sample consisted of peripheral blood. Source of these receptors: a woman aged 80 or over with COVID-19, enrolled during active disease.

The chain uses TRBV18 and TRBJ2-2, with no clear D. The length of the CDR3 is 14 residues. CDR1 and CDR2 from the germline V gene are KGHSH and LQKENI. V was trimmed by 0 bases and J by 3 bases, leaving 5 bases between them. In nucleotides, the CDR3 is TGTGCCAGCTCACCACCGACATACACCGGGGAGCTGTTTTTT. Encoded protein: CASSPPTYTGELFF.

V is TRBV10-1 and J is TRBJ2-3; D unclear. This CDR3 comprises 15 residues. The germline CDR1 and CDR2 sequences are WNHNN and SYGVQD (reference sequence). Trimming took off 2 bases at V and 6 bases at J, with 15 bases between the two ends. The DNA for the CDR3 is TGCGCCAGCAGTGAGAGGAGAGGTACGGCTGATACGCAGTATTTT. It translates to CASSERRGTADTQYF.

The V call is TRBV6-1, the J call TRBJ2-7, with D perhaps matching TRBD2 (5 bases). Trimming removed 2 bases from V and 0 bases from J, with 11 bases in between. Germline CDR1 and CDR2: MNHNS and SASEGT. The length of the CDR3 is 15 residues. The CDR3 loop is CASSETRFLSYEQYF. As DNA, the CDR3 is TGTGCCAGCAGTGAAACTAGGTTTCTCTCCTACGAGCAGTACTTC.

J is TRBJ2-3 and V is TRBV5-6; D ambiguous. This CDR3 contains 13 residues. Trimming removed 1 base from V and 6 bases from J, with 9 bases in between. Germline loops: CDR1 SGHDT, CDR2 YYEEEE. CDR3 sequence reads: CASSLYSRDTQYF. In DNA, the CDR3 is TGTGCCAGCAGCTTGTACTCTAGGGATACGCAGTATTTT.

The chain uses TRBV10-3 and TRBJ1-1; D is ambiguous. The ends were cut back, 0 bases at V and 1 base at J, with 6 bases in the middle. The CDR3 contains 14 residues. Per the germline V gene, CDR1 is ENHRY and CDR2 is SYGVKD. DNA of the CDR3: TGTGCCATCAGTGAGTCTCTCGGGAACACTGAAGCTTTCTTT. Protein: CAISESLGNTEAFF.

The chain couples TRBV10-3 to TRBJ1-3; maybe TRBD1 (5 bases). The CDR3 consists of 18 residues. The germline V gene has CDR1 ENHRY and CDR2 SYGVKD. Trimming left V 3 bases short and J 0 bases short, with 18 bases between. DNA of the CDR3: TGTGCCATCAGTGACGGCCGGGGGTGGTCACGCTCTGGAAACACCATATATTTT. As protein: CAISDGRGWSRSGNTIYF.